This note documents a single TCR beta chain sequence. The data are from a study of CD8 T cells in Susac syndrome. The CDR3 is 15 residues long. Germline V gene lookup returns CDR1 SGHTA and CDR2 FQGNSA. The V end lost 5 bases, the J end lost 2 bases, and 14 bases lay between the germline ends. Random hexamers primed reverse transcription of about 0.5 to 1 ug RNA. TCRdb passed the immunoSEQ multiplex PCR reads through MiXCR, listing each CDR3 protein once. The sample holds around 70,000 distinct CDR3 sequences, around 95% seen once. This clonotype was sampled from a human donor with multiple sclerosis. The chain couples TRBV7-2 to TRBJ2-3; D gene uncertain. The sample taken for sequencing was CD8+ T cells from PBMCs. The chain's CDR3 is CASSPDGEFTDTQYF. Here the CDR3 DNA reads TGTGCCAGCAGCCCGGACGGAGAATTCACAGATACGCAGTATTTT.